This TCR beta chain was sequenced during a study of cytomegalovirus exposure and HLA in healthy donors. Notes on this clone: Its antigen is as yet unknown.

Findings and limits, study-wide: The CMV antigen specificity of a few CMV-associated chains was confirmed through in vitro analysis.

Germline CDR1 and CDR2: GTSNPN and SVGIG (reference sequence). The V end was cut by 0 bases, the J end by 4 bases, with 12 bases between. This CDR3 is built from 14 residues. Method: immunoSEQ multiplex PCR; TCRdb's copy keeps in-frame clones and lacks some. Here the sample spans 200,000 to 250,000 clones, 87% being singletons. The sequencing input was PBMCs. V and J are TRBV30 and TRBJ1-2; D call uncertain. The clonotype comes from a woman younger than 30 in good health and CMV-seropositive. CDR3 sequence: CAWSVREQRYGYTF. In DNA form, the CDR3 reads TGTGCCTGGAGTGTACGGGAACAACGCTATGGCTACACCTTC.